One sample yielded the 8 T cell receptor beta chains listed below, sequenced in a study of CD8+ T cells in alopecia areata (dated by TCRdb to 2017 to 2018). The method was the immunoSEQ multiplex PCR assay. RNA was extracted from all samples and reverse transcribed into cDNA as template for TCR sequencing. What TCRdb holds here is the immuneACCESS table cut down to in-frame rearrangements. Part of the clones is not present; checked against another copy, under half of the missing clones reflect an unresolved V gene, and the others are unexplained. This sample gives fewer than 250,000 clones in total; around 56% of them show up just once. The top ten clones comprise about 0.65% of the sample. The time point label here, explained by the study, means: less than five weeks on oral tofacitinib. What this sample's treatment or condition label stands for: oral pan-JAK inhibitor, 5-10 mg twice daily. The specimen was CD4+ T cells sorted from blood, collected at week 4, from a patient treated with tofacitinib. All receptors come from a human donor with alopecia areata.

V gene TRBV30 combines with J gene TRBJ2-6, with 8 bases that match TRBD1. The V segment lost 2 bases and the J segment 4 bases; nucleotides outside the gene matches: 10. This CDR3 region has 17 residues. Germline V lookup: CDR1 GTSNPN, CDR2 SVGIG (reference sequence). CDR3 sequence reads: CAWSPRTGITGANVLTF. The DNA of the CDR3 is TGTGCCTGGAGTCCGAGGACAGGGATCACGGGGGCCAACGTCCTGACTTTC.

This clone occurred a few times. The genes are TRBV7-2 and TRBJ2-4; possible D gene TRBD1, 5 bases. V was pared by 2 bases and J by 0 bases, with 11 bases between. CDR3 length: 16 amino acids. CDR1 is SGHTA and CDR2 is FQGNSA in the germline V gene. CDR3 sequence: CASSLSVGVAKNIQYF. The CDR3 nucleotides are TGTGCCAGCAGCTTATCCGTAGGGGTAGCCAAAAACATTCAGTACTTC. The entire variable domain, with the rest obtained from reference TRBV7-2 and TRBJ2-4, is as follows: GAGVSQSPSNKVTEKGKDVELRCDPISGHTALYWYRQSLGQGLEFLIYFQGNSAPDKSGLPSDRFSAERTGGSVSTLTIQRTQQEDSAVYLCASSLSVGVAKNIQYFGAGTRLSVL.

The chain combines TRBV29-1 with TRBJ2-5; D may be TRBD2 (5 bases). CDR3 length: 12 residues. Trimming pared 5 bases from V and 5 bases from J, leaving 12 bases between. Germline V CDR1 and CDR2: SQVTM, ANQGSEA. The CDR3 region is CSVRRGEETQYF. CDR3 coding DNA: TGCAGCGTTCGTCGGGGAGAGGAGACCCAGTACTTC.

This clone was found a few times. The gene calls are TRBV5-1 and TRBJ2-1; 7 nucleotides line up with TRBD2. V lost 2 bases to trimming and J lost 7 bases; unmatched junction nucleotides: 12. Germline CDR1 and CDR2: SGHRS and YFSETQ. The CDR3 is made up of 16 amino acids. The CDR3 DNA is TGCGCCAGCAGCTTTACTTCTAGCGGTGGGTGGAATGAGCAGTTCTTC. As protein: CASSFTSSGGWNEQFF.

The chain couples TRBV27 to TRBJ2-7; D assignment may be TRBD1 or TRBD2 (6 bases each). This CDR3 region has 17 residues. Trimming pared 3 bases from V and 0 bases from J, leaving 18 bases between. Germline assignment: CDR1 MNHEY and CDR2 SMNVEV (reference sequence). As DNA, the CDR3 is TGTGCCAGCAGTTTCAGGGTGGGGGGCGATAACTCCTACGAGCAGTACTTC. This translates into CASSFRVGGDNSYEQYF.

This chain connects TRBV27 to TRBJ1-2, with D perhaps TRBD1 (5 bases). V was pared by 3 bases and J by 7 bases, with 15 bases between. The CDR3 covers 14 residues. The germline V gene has CDR1 MNHEY and CDR2 SMNVEV (reference sequence). In DNA, the CDR3 is TGTGCCAGCAGTTTCGGTTGGGGGGATGGTGGCTACACCTTC. Translated, it gives CASSFGWGDGGYTF.

The genes are TRBV18 and TRBJ2-1; weak D call: TRBD2 (6 bases). The CDR3 loop spans 14 amino acids. Germline CDR1 is KGHSH and CDR2 is LQKENI. With 3 bases removed from V and 8 bases from J, the gap between germline ends came to 14 bases. The CDR3 reads CASSPGLPPDEQFF. CDR3 sequence (DNA): TGTGCCAGCTCACCGGGACTCCCGCCGGATGAGCAGTTCTTC.

The chain employs TRBV27 and TRBJ2-3, with 7 bases lining up with TRBD1. CDR1 and CDR2 from the germline V gene are MNHEY and SMNVEV (reference sequence). This CDR3 comprises 15 residues. The V gene end was trimmed by 5 bases and the J gene end by 0 bases; junction bases not matched to a gene: 5. In DNA form, the CDR3 reads TGTGCCAGCAGTACGGGACAGATCAGCACAGATACGCAGTATTTT. Protein: CASSTGQISTDTQYF.